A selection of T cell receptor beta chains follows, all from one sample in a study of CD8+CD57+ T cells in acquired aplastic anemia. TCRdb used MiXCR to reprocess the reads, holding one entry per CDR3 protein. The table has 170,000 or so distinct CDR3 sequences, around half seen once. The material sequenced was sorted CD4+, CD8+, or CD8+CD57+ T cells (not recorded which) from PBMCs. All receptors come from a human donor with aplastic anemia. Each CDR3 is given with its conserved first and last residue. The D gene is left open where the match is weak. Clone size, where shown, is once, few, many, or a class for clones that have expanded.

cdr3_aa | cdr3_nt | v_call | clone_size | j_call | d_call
CASSHSPAGELYNEQFF | TGTGCCAGCAGCCACAGTCCTGCGGGGGAGCTCTACAATGAGCAGTTCTTC | TRBV11-2 | NA | TRBJ2-1 | TRBD2
CASIGEQETQYF | TGTGCCAGCATAGGGGAACAAGAGACCCAGTACTTC | TRBV6-1 | many | TRBJ2-5 | NA
CSAREPRGGSPLHF | TGCAGTGCTAGAGAACCCAGGGGAGGGTCACCCCTCCACTTT | TRBV20-1 | NA | TRBJ1-6 | NA
CASSYGGEQYF | TGTGCCAGCAGCTATGGTGGCGAGCAGTACTTC | TRBV7-8 | many | TRBJ2-7 | NA
CASSMVQGADEHF | TGTGCCAGTAGTATGGTCCAGGGGGCAGACGAGCATTTT | TRBV19 | NA | TRBJ1-5 | TRBD1
CASSVGGQRLNEKLFF | TGTGCCAGCAGCGTCGGGGGACAGAGACTTAATGAAAAACTGTTTTTT | TRBV9 | NA | TRBJ1-4 | TRBD1
CASSTRQGENTEAFF | TGTGCCAGCAGCACCCGACAGGGGGAGAACACTGAAGCTTTCTTT | TRBV11-2 | many | TRBJ1-1 | TRBD1
CASSPVDRGLDRGLETQYF | TGTGCCAGCAGTCCAGTGGACAGGGGGCTCGATCGGGGATTGGAGACCCAGTACTTC | TRBV9 | many | TRBJ2-5 | TRBD1
CASSVLGDSLNEQFF | TGTGCCAGCAGCGTTCTAGGAGACAGTCTTAATGAGCAGTTCTTC | TRBV9 | NA | TRBJ2-1 | NA
CSVHRGGTEAFF | TGCAGCGTCCACAGGGGAGGCACTGAAGCTTTCTTT | TRBV29-1 | NA | TRBJ1-1 | TRBD1
CASSFHNSNQPQHF | TGTGCCAGCAGCTTCCATAACAGCAATCAGCCCCAGCATTTT | TRBV5-5 | many | TRBJ1-5 | NA
CASSYDQGTEAFF | TGTGCCAGCAGCTATGACCAGGGGACTGAAGCTTTCTTT | TRBV7-8 | NA | TRBJ1-1 | NA
CASSPVLDRECLF | TGTGCCAGCAGCCCTGTTCTAGACAGGGAATGTCTATTC | TRBV6-1 | many | TRBJ1-2 | TRBD1
CASSVRTGYGYTF | TGTGCCAGCAGCGTAAGAACAGGGTATGGCTACACCTTC | TRBV9 | many | TRBJ1-2 | NA
CASSTGTGRIETQYF | TGTGCCAGTAGTACAGGGACAGGGCGCATAGAGACCCAGTACTTC | TRBV19 | NA | TRBJ2-5 | TRBD1
CASRGTANQETQYF | TGTGCCAGCAGAGGGACAGCCAACCAAGAGACCCAGTACTTC | TRBV2 | NA | TRBJ2-5 | TRBD1
CSVTGGTIDTEAFF | TGCAGCGTCACCGGGGGTACTATCGACACTGAAGCTTTCTTT | TRBV29-1 | few | TRBJ1-1 | NA